One sample yielded the 21 T cell receptor beta chains listed below, sequenced in a study of cytomegalovirus exposure and HLA in healthy donors. Primers: 60 Vbeta forward and 13 Jbeta reverse. Generated by immunoSEQ multiplex PCR, the TCRdb table keeps only in-frame clones and is missing some. The sample includes 50,000 to 70,000 clones, 60% to 65% of them seen just once. The sample taken for sequencing was PBMCs. The receptors derive from a man aged 25 to 45 in good health and CMV-seronegative.

This clone was observed a handful of times. This chain joins TRBV7-2 and TRBJ2-5; D is possibly TRBD2 (6 bases). The CDR3 consists of 14 residues. The germline CDR1 and CDR2 sequences are SGHTA and FQGNSA. Trimming stripped 5 bases from V and 7 bases from J, with 17 bases between. The DNA for the CDR3 is TGTGCCAGCAGCCAGAGCCATCGTAGCGGGACCCAGTACTTC. Its translation is CASSQSHRSGTQYF.

This clone came up a few times. The chain links TRBV7-7 to TRBJ2-5, with 7 bases aligning to TRBD1. Germline V lookup: CDR1 SSHAT, CDR2 FNYEAQ (reference sequence). V lost 5 bases to trimming and J lost 0 bases; unmatched junction nucleotides: 15. This CDR3 has 18 residues. CDR3 loop: CASSHGQDLSPDQETQYF. DNA of the CDR3: TGTGCCAGCAGCCACGGACAGGACCTCTCCCCGGACCAAGAGACCCAGTACTTC. The full variable domain, rest sourced from reference TRBV7-7 and TRBJ2-5, is GAGVSQSPRYKVTKRGQDVTLRCDPISSHATLYWYQQALGQGPEFLTYFNYEAQPDKSGLPSDRFSAERPEGSISTLTIQRTEQRDSAMYRCASSHGQDLSPDQETQYFGPGTRLLVL.

The chain links TRBV11-3 to TRBJ2-5; D is ambiguous. This CDR3 is 16 amino acids long. Germline V gene sequence: CDR1 SGHNT, CDR2 YENEEA. V gave up 1 base and J gave up 1 base, with 13 bases separating them. The CDR3 protein is CASSLGVAQRQETQYF. DNA of the CDR3: TGTGCCAGCAGCTTAGGTGTGGCCCAGCGCCAAGAGACCCAGTACTTC.

The chain is built from TRBV5-1 and TRBJ1-6, with 7 bases that match TRBD1. Germline V gene lookup returns CDR1 SGHRS and CDR2 YFSETQ. After removal of 4 bases from V and 6 bases from J, the junction contained 4 bases not matched to a gene. The CDR3 has 14 residues. CDR3 region: CASSRGQFNSPLHF. The CDR3 DNA follows: TGCGCCAGCAGCAGGGGACAGTTTAATTCACCCCTCCACTTT.

This chain joins TRBV4-2 and TRBJ2-1; 7 bases match TRBD2. Unmatched junction bases numbered 7, after V lost 6 bases and J lost 2 bases. The CDR3 is made up of 15 amino acids. Germline assignment: CDR1 LGHNA and CDR2 YNFKEQ. This CDR3 is CASRSLAAPYNEQFF. CDR3 in DNA: TGTGCCAGCAGATCGCTAGCGGCCCCCTACAATGAGCAGTTCTTC.

The chain joins TRBV10-3 to TRBJ1-6; maybe TRBD1 (6 bases). Trimming cost V 8 bases and J 11 bases, with 19 bases left between them. This CDR3 contains 14 residues. From germline, CDR1 is ENHRY and CDR2 SYGVKD. CDR3 sequence: CAISEGGNGTPLHF. As DNA, the CDR3 is TGTGCCATCTCCGAGGGGGGGAATGGAACACCCCTCCACTTT.

This sequence joins TRBV18 and TRBJ2-1; 7 positions agree with TRBD1. CDR1 and CDR2 from the germline V gene are KGHSH and LQKENI. This CDR3 contains 15 residues. The J segment lost 6 bases and the V segment lost 4 bases, leaving 9 bases of the junction unmatched. CDR3 coding DNA: TGTGCCAGCTCACGACACACTGGGACAGCCAATGAGCAGTTCTTC. Translating gives CASSRHTGTANEQFF.

This clone was detected only a few times. V is TRBV2 and J is TRBJ2-3; TRBD2 matches 8 bases. After removal of 6 bases from V and 3 bases from J, the junction contained 11 bases not matched to a gene. The CDR3 consists of 16 residues. Germline CDR1 is SNHLY and CDR2 is FYNNEI. This CDR3 is CASRGIVRGGTDTQYF. CDR3 sequence (DNA): TGTGCCAGCAGAGGCATCGTTCGGGGGGGGACAGATACGCAGTATTTT.

The chain combines TRBV23-1 with TRBJ1-1, with TRBD1 as a possible D gene (6 bases). TRBV23-1 is flagged as an ORF with uncertain function. V was pared by 2 bases and J by 1 base, with 8 bases between. The CDR3 runs 14 residues. This CDR3 is CASSQQDRNTEAFF. For the CDR3, the DNA is TGCGCCAGCAGTCAACAGGACAGGAACACTGAAGCTTTCTTT.

The V gene is TRBV7-3, the J gene TRBJ1-1, with a tentative D call TRBD1 (5 bases). CDR3 length: 14 amino acids. CDR1 is SGHTA, CDR2 FQGTGA, per germline. Trimming removed 4 bases from V and 6 bases from J, with 15 bases in between. The CDR3: CASSSLGRDSEAFF. The CDR3 DNA reads TGTGCCAGCAGCTCTCTGGGCCGGGACTCTGAAGCTTTCTTT.

This clone has only a few counts. The rearrangement uses TRBV18 and TRBJ1-6; the D gene is possibly TRBD1 (5 bases). The CDR3 length is 15 residues. Trimming pared 4 bases from V and 8 bases from J, leaving 15 bases between. The germline V gene has CDR1 KGHSH and CDR2 LQKENI. CDR3 DNA sequence: TGTGCCAGCTCACAGGGACTCCCTAGGGATTCACCCCTCCACTTT. This gives the protein CASSQGLPRDSPLHF.

This clone was picked up a small number of times. The gene calls are TRBV10-3 and TRBJ1-1; D is possibly TRBD1 (6 bases). The ends were cut back, 1 base at V and 1 base at J, with 10 bases in the middle. This CDR3 region has 15 residues. Germline V gene lookup returns CDR1 ENHRY and CDR2 SYGVKD. CDR3 in amino acids: CAISEYTGRNTEAFF. The CDR3 DNA follows: TGTGCCATCAGTGAGTATACAGGGAGGAACACTGAAGCTTTCTTT.

This rearrangement joins TRBV4-2 to TRBJ2-3, with D possibly being TRBD1 (6 bases). The V end lost 1 base, the J end lost 3 bases, and 14 bases lay between the germline ends. The CDR3 runs to 16 residues. Germline V lookup: CDR1 LGHNA, CDR2 YNFKEQ. Here the CDR3 reads CASSQGADRGTDTQYF. The CDR3 nucleotides read TGTGCCAGCAGCCAAGGAGCAGATAGGGGGACAGATACGCAGTATTTT.

The V call is TRBV7-2, the J call TRBJ1-1; no clear D gene. Trimming left V 2 bases short and J 1 base short, with 8 bases between. Germline CDR1 SGHTA, CDR2 FQGNSA. The CDR3 loop spans 14 amino acids. The CDR3 sequence: CASSLTGRNTEAFF. The DNA for the CDR3 is TGTGCCAGCAGCTTAACGGGGAGGAACACTGAAGCTTTCTTT.

The chain couples TRBV4-1 to TRBJ1-4, with 7 nucleotides matching TRBD1. Germline-derived CDR1 and CDR2 are MGHRA and YSYEKL. CDR3 length: 16 residues. The ends lost 2 bases at V and 11 bases at J; junction bases unmatched: 14. This CDR3 is CASSQKSGDPGGKLFF. In DNA, the CDR3 is TGCGCCAGCAGCCAAAAAAGTGGGGACCCAGGGGGGAAACTGTTTTTT.

This chain connects TRBV7-6 to TRBJ2-7; TRBD2 might be the D (6 bases). Looked up from germline, CDR1 is SGHVS and CDR2 is FNYEAQ. The CDR3 consists of 13 residues. V was trimmed by 1 base and J by 6 bases, leaving 10 bases between them. The CDR3 loop is CASSLGTSREQYF. The CDR3 region has the DNA TGTGCCAGCAGCTTAGGAACTAGCCGCGAGCAGTACTTC.

This chain joins TRBV7-9 and TRBJ1-5, with D unresolved. Looked up from germline, CDR1 is SEHNR and CDR2 is FQNEAQ (reference sequence). The V gene lost 5 bases and the J gene lost 4 bases, with 9 bases spanning the gap. CDR3 size: 13 residues. The CDR3 bases are TGTGCCAGCAGCAACAATGATAATCAGCCCCAGCATTTT. Amino acid sequence: CASSNNDNQPQHF.

Notes on this clone: A junction end diverges from the germline sequence, so it may reflect a read error. This sequence joins TRBV7-9 and TRBJ2-1, with D perhaps TRBD2 (7 bases). The germline gives CDR1 SEHNR, CDR2 FQNEAQ (reference sequence). The CDR3 extends over 15 amino acids. The CDR3 sequence: CASSPPGSAPQGRVF. The CDR3 DNA follows: TGTGCCAGCAGCCCCCCGGGGTCCGCACCCCAGGGGAGGGTCTTC.

This chain connects TRBV6-5 to TRBJ1-1, with 9 bases aligning to TRBD1. The germline gives CDR1 MNHEY, CDR2 SVGAGI. J gave up 1 base and V 5 bases, and 5 bases lay outside the gene matches. The CDR3 consists of 15 residues. This chain's CDR3 is CASSPTDRGNTEAFF. DNA of the CDR3: TGTGCCAGCAGTCCAACGGACAGGGGGAACACTGAAGCTTTCTTT.

The J gene is TRBJ1-1, the V gene TRBV4-2; D unclear. Trimming pared 3 bases from V and 0 bases from J, leaving 11 bases between. The germline gives CDR1 LGHNA, CDR2 YNFKEQ. The CDR3 covers 15 residues. CDR3 bases: TGTGCCAGCAGCCAGGCCAATTACATGAACACTGAAGCTTTCTTT. Its translation: CASSQANYMNTEAFF.

This clone was observed a handful of times. This chain links TRBV19 with TRBJ1-2; 11 bases agree with TRBD1. The V and J ends lost 7 bases and 3 bases, in that order; junction bases with no gene match: 7. Germline values: CDR1 LNHDA, CDR2 SQIVND (reference sequence). The CDR3 spans 15 residues. CDR3 sequence (DNA): TGTGCCAGTAATAAGGACAGGGGGCTTGACTATGGCTACACCTTC. It yields the protein CASNKDRGLDYGYTF.